One and the same sample provided the 8 T cell receptor beta chains below, sequenced in a study of blood T cell repertoires in COVID-19. Produced via immunoSEQ multiplex PCR; TCRdb's table is partial and in-frame only. The sample holds some 65,000 clones, roughly 87% seen once. The source material was peripheral blood. The receptors shown here come from a man older than 75 with acute or convalescent COVID-19.

V gene TRBV7-2 combines with J gene TRBJ1-5; D is unresolved. V lost 2 bases to trimming and J lost 0 bases, with 8 bases between them. The CDR3 runs to 15 residues. The germline gives CDR1 SGHTA, CDR2 FQGNSA. The CDR3 region has the DNA TGTGCCAGCAGCTTATCCGGTTATAGCAATCAGCCCCAGCATTTT. As protein: CASSLSGYSNQPQHF.

The chain joins TRBV6-6 to TRBJ1-6, with D possibly TRBD1 on 6 matching bases. Germline assignment: CDR1 MNHNY and CDR2 SVGAGI (reference sequence). Trimming removed 5 bases at V and 9 bases at J, with 14 bases between. The CDR3 consists of 14 residues. CDR3 region: CASSLQGIVSPLHF. The CDR3 DNA reads TGTGCCAGCAGTCTACAGGGTATTGTTTCACCCCTCCACTTT.

V and J are TRBV9 and TRBJ2-3; 7 nucleotides agree with TRBD1. The ends lost 4 bases at V and 5 bases at J; junction bases unmatched: 4. CDR3 length: 13 amino acids. Germline CDR1 reads SGDLS; CDR2 reads YYNGEE. CDR3 sequence: CASSPNRGDTQYF. The CDR3 bases are TGTGCCAGCAGCCCAAACAGGGGAGATACGCAGTATTTT. Based on the CDR3 plus reference TRBV9 and TRBJ2-3, the full variable domain is DSGVTQTPKHLITATGQRVTLRCSPRSGDLSVYWYQQSLDQGLQFLIQYYNGEERAKGNILERFSAQQFPDLHSELNLSSLELGDSALYFCASSPNRGDTQYFGPGTRLTVL.

This chain joins TRBV6-2 or TRBV6-3 and TRBJ1-5; tentatively, D is TRBD1 (6 bases). Germline V gives CDR1 MNHEY, CDR2 SVGEGT. V was clipped by 3 bases and J by 1 base, with 19 bases between them. This CDR3 spans 18 amino acids. DNA for the CDR3: TGTGCCAGCAGTTATGAGGGGGGGAAAGGGATAAGCAATCAGCCCCAGCATTTT. It is translated as CASSYEGGKGISNQPQHF.

V gene TRBV6-5 combines with J gene TRBJ2-5, with a tentative D call TRBD2 (5 bases). Trimming pared 0 bases from V and 2 bases from J, leaving 13 bases between. Germline CDR1 is MNHEY and CDR2 is SVGAGI. CDR3 length: 16 amino acids. In nucleotides, the CDR3 is TGTGCCAGCAGTTACTCAGGGAGCGGCGGGCAAGAGACCCAGTACTTC. It encodes CASSYSGSGGQETQYF.

The CDR3 DNA follows: TGCGCCAGCAGCCCGGGGTCCGATACGCAGTATTTT. Encoded protein: CASSPGSDTQYF. J is TRBJ2-3 and V is TRBV5-1; tentatively, D is TRBD2 (5 bases). Germline CDR1 reads SGHRS; CDR2 reads YFSETQ. The CDR3 runs to 12 residues. Trimming left V 4 bases short and J 6 bases short, with 9 bases between.

CDR3 sequence (DNA): TGTGCCAACAGCAGGGATTACTCTGGAAACACCATATATTTT. Amino acid sequence: CANSRDYSGNTIYF. The chain joins TRBV10-3 to TRBJ1-3, with D possibly matching TRBD1 (5 bases). This CDR3 contains 14 residues. Trimming stripped 10 bases from V and 0 bases from J, with 13 bases between. CDR1 ENHRY and CDR2 SYGVKD come from the germline V gene.

CDR3 DNA sequence: TGTGCCAGCAGCTTAACCGGGGGAGATCAGCCCCAGCATTTT. Amino acids: CASSLTGGDQPQHF. V usage is TRBV11-2 and J usage is TRBJ1-5; D perhaps matches TRBD1 (5 bases). Germline assignment: CDR1 SGHAT and CDR2 FQNNGV. Trimming removed 2 bases at V and 5 bases at J, with 10 bases between. The CDR3 totals 14 residues.